This T cell receptor (beta chain) originates from a study of cytomegalovirus exposure and HLA in healthy donors. At the level of the study: Inside one of the first data releases sat around 77 million unique TCRs taken from HLA-typed donors. Study observations and caveats: According to an earlier analysis, most TCR beta V segments yielded productive rearrangements about 87% or about 30% of the time.

Concerning this clone: Its target is unknown.

Trimming left V 3 bases short and J 4 bases short, with 22 bases between. Looked up from germline, CDR1 is LNHDA and CDR2 is SQIVND (reference sequence). The CDR3 is 18 amino acids. The PCR was carried out with 60 Vbeta primers and 13 Jbeta primers. Produced via immunoSEQ multiplex PCR; TCRdb's table is partial and in-frame only. There are some 130,000 clones in the sample, with less than 2% held by the top ten. This receptor was identified in a man between 18 and 35 years old in good health and CMV-seronegative. The chain uses TRBV19 and TRBJ2-1, with D perhaps matching TRBD1 (6 bases). Sequenced material: PBMCs. The CDR3 bases are TGTGCCAGTAGTATTAGTTTAGGGACAACGTGGATATACAATGAGCAGTTCTTC. This sequence encodes CASSISLGTTWIYNEQFF.